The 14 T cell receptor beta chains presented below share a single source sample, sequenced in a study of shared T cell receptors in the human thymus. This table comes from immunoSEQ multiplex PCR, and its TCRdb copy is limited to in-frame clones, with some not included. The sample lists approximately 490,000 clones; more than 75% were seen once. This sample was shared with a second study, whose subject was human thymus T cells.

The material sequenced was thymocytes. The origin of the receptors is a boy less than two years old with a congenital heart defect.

The chain's CDR3 is CSVRGGQDSNQPQHF. Written as DNA, the CDR3 is TGCAGCGTACGTGGGGGACAAGATAGCAATCAGCCCCAGCATTTT. The V call is TRBV29-1, the J call TRBJ1-5; D is possibly TRBD1 (6 bases). The CDR3 extends over 15 amino acids. Between the trimmed V and J ends, which lost 6 bases and 0 bases, there was a span of 15 bases. CDR1 SQVTM and CDR2 ANQGSEA come from the germline V gene.

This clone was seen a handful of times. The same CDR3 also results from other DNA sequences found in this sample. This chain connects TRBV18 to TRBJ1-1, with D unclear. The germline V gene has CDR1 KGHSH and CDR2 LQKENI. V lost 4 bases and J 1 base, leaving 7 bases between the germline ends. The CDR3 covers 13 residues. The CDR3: CASSLHENTEAFF. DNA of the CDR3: TGTGCCAGCTCACTACACGAGAACACTGAAGCTTTCTTT. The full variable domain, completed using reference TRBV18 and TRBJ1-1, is NAGVMQNPRHLVRRRGQEARLRCSPMKGHSHVYWYRQLPEEGLKFMVYLQKENIIDESGMPKERFSAEFPKEGPSILRIQQVVRGDSAAYFCASSLHENTEAFFGQGTRLTVV.

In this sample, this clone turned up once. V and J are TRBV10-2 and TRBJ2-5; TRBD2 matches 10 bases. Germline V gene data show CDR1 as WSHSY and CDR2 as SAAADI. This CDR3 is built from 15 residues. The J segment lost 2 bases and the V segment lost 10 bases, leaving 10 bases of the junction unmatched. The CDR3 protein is CATRKGLAEQETQYF. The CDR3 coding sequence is TGCGCCACCAGGAAAGGACTAGCGGAACAAGAGACCCAGTACTTC.

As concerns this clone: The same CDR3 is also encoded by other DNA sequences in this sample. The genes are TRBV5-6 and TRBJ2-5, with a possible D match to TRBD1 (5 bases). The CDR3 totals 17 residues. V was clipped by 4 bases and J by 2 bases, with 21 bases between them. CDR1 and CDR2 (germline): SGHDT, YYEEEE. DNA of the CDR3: TGTGCCAGCAGCCCCGGCGTGGCCAGGGCCGTACAAGAGACCCAGTACTTC. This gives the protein CASSPGVARAVQETQYF.

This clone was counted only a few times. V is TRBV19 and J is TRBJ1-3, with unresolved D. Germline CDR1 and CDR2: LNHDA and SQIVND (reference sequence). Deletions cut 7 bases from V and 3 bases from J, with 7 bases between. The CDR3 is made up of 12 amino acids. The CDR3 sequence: CASTEHGNTIYF. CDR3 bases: TGTGCCAGTACCGAACATGGAAACACCATATATTTT.

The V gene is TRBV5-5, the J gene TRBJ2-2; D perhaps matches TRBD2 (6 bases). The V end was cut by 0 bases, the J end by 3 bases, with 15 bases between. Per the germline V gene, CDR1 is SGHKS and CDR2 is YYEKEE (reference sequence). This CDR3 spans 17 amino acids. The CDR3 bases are TGTGCCAGCAGCTTGGGATCTAGCGAACGTTACACCGGGGAGCTGTTTTTT. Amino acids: CASSLGSSERYTGELFF.

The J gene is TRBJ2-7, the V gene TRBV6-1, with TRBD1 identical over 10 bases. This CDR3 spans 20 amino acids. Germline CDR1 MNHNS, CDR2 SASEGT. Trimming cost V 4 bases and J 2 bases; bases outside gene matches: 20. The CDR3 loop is CASSGRDRGEPTSGTYEQYF. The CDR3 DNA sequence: TGTGCCAGCAGTGGTCGGGACAGGGGCGAACCTACTAGCGGTACCTACGAGCAGTACTTC.

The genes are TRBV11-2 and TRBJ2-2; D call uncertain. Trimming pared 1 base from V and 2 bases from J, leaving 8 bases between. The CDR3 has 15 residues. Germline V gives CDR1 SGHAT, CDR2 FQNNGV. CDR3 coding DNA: TGTGCCAGCAGCTTAGCTGAGCGAAACACCGGGGAGCTGTTTTTT. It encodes CASSLAERNTGELFF.

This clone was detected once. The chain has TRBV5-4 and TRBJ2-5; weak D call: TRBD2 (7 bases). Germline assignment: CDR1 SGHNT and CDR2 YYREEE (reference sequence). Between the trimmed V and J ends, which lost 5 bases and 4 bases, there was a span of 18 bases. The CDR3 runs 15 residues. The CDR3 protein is CASRSSRGGGETQYF. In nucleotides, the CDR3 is TGTGCCAGCAGGTCCTCCAGGGGAGGGGGAGAGACCCAGTACTTC.

DNA of the CDR3: TGCGCCAGCAGCCAGGCCCCGGGACTAGGGTACAATGAGCAGTTCTTC. This translates into CASSQAPGLGYNEQFF. The chain combines TRBV4-3 with TRBJ2-1; 8 bases align to TRBD2. V lost 3 bases to trimming and J lost 4 bases; unmatched junction nucleotides: 8. The germline V gene has CDR1 LGHNA and CDR2 YSLEER. The CDR3 runs 16 residues.

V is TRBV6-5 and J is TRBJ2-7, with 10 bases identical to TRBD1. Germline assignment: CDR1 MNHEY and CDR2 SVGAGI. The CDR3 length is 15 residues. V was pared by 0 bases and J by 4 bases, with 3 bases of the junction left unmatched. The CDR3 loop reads CASSYSMDRGYEQYF. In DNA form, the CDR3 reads TGTGCCAGCAGTTACTCGATGGACAGGGGGTACGAGCAGTACTTC.

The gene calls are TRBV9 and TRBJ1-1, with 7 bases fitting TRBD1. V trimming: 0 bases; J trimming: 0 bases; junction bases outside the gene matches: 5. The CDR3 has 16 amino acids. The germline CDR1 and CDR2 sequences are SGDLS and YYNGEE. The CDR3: CASSVETGSMNTEAFF. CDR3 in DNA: TGTGCCAGCAGCGTAGAGACAGGGAGCATGAACACTGAAGCTTTCTTT.

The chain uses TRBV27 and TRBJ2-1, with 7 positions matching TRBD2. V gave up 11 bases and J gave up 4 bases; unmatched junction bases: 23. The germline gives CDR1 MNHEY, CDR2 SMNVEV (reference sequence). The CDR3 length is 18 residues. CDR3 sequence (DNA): TGTGCCGCCTCATCCCGGGGACTACCCCCAGGAGGGTACAATGAGCAGTTCTTC. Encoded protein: CAASSRGLPPGGYNEQFF.

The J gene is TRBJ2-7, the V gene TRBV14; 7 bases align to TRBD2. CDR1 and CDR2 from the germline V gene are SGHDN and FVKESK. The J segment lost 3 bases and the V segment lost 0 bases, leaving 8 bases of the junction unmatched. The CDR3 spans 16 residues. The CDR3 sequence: CASSQDKGEGNYEQYF. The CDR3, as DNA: TGTGCCAGCAGCCAAGATAAAGGGGAGGGAAACTACGAGCAGTACTTC.